The present TCR beta chain was sequenced within a study of Graves' ophthalmopathy and Graves' hyperthyroidism. About this clonotype: A read error may be the cause here, since a much bigger clone is one base away. This is likely a read error, given that the CDR3 carries no conserved phenylalanine or tryptophan at its end.

TCR beta CDR3 amplification used RNA transcripts. A first-round RT-PCR used HTBI primers, followed by a second-round multiplex PCR. Each CDR3 protein gets one entry after TCRdb re-called the multiplex PCR reads with MiXCR. The table has about 740,000 distinct CDR3 sequences, 40% seen once. CDR3 length: 15 amino acids. CDR1 is DFQATT, CDR2 SNEGSKA, per germline (reference sequence). J was trimmed by 9 bases and V by 2 bases; bases with no gene match: 9. Presentation of ophthalmopathy in the donors involved moderate-to-severe activity, CAS ≥3, NOSPECS ≥4 and a duration under 3 months. PBMCs originated in about 9.8 ml of fresh peripheral blood.

The gene calls are TRBV20-1 and TRBJ1-6, with 8 positions matching TRBD1. Sequencing was done on a sample of peripheral blood. The TCR comes from an adult man with Graves' ophthalmopathy. The CDR3 is CSARSSTGGSSPLHS. CDR3 DNA sequence: TGCAGTGCTAGATCCTCAACAGGGGGGTCTTCACCCCTCCACTCT.